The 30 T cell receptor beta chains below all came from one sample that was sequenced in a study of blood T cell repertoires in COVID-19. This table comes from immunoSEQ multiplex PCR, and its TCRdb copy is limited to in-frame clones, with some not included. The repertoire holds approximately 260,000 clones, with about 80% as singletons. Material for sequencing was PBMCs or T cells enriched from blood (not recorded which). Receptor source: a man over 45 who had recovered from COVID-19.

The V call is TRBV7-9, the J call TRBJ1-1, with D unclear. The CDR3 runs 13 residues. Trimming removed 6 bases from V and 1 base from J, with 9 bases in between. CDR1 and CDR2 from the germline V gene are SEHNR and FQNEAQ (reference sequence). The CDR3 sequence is CASSPGPNTEAFF. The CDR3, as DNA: TGTGCCAGCAGTCCTGGCCCGAACACTGAAGCTTTCTTT.

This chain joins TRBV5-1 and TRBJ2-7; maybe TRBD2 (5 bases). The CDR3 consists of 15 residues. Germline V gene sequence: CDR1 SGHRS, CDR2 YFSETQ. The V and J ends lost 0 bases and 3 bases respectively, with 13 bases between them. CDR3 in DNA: TGCGCCAGCAGCTTGGATGTGGCGGGCTACTACGAGCAGTACTTC. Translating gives CASSLDVAGYYEQYF.

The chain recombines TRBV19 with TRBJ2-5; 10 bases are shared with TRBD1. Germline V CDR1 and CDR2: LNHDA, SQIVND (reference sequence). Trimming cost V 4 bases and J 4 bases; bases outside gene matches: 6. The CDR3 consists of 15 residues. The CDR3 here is CASSKGTGARETQYF. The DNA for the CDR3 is TGTGCCAGTAGTAAAGGGACAGGGGCGCGAGAGACCCAGTACTTC.

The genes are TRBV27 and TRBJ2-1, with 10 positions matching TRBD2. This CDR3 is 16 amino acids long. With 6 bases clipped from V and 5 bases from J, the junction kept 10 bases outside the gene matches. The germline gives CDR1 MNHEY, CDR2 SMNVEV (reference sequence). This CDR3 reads CASSLKLAGINNEQFF. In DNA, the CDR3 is TGTGCCAGCAGCCTAAAACTAGCGGGGATAAACAATGAGCAGTTCTTC.

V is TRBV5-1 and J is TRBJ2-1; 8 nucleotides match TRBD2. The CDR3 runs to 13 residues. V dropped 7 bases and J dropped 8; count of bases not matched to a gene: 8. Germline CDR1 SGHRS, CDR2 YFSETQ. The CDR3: CASSKPGGDEQFF. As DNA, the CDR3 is TGCGCCAGCTCGAAGCCCGGGGGGGATGAGCAGTTCTTC.

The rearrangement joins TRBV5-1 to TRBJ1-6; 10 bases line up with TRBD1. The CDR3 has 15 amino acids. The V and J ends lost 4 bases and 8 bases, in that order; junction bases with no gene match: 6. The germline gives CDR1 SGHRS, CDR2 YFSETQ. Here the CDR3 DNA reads TGCGCCAGCAGCCAGGGACAGGGGTTTTATTCACCCCTCCACTTT. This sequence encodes CASSQGQGFYSPLHF.

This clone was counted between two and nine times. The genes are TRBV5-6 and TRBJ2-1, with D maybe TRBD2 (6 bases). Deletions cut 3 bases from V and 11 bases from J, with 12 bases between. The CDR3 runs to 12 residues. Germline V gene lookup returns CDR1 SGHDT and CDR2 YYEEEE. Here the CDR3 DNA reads TGTGCCAGCAGCTCTCAGGCGGGAAAGCAGTTCTTC. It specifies CASSSQAGKQFF. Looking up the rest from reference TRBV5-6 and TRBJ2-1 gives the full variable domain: DAGVTQSPTHLIKTRGQQVTLRCSPKSGHDTVSWYQQALGQGPQFIFQYYEEEERQRGNFPDRFSGHQFPNYSSELNVNALLLGDSALYLCASSSQAGKQFFGPGTRLTVL.

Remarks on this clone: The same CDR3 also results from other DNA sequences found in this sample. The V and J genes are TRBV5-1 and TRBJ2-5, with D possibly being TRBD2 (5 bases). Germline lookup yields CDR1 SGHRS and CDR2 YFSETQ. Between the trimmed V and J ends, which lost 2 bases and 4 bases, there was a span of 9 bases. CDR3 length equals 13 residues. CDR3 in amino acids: CASSLGGGETQYF. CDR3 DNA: TGCGCCAGCAGCTTAGGAGGTGGAGAGACCCAGTACTTC. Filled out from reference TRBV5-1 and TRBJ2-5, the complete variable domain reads KAGVTQTPRYLIKTRGQQVTLSCSPISGHRSVSWYQQTPGQGLQFLFEYFSETQRNKGNFPGRFSGRQFSNSRSEMNVSTLELGDSALYLCASSLGGGETQYFGPGTRLLVL.

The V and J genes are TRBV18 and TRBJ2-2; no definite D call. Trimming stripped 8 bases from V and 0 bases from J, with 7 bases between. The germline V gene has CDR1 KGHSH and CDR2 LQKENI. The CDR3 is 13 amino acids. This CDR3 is CASASANTGELFF. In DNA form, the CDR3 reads TGTGCCAGCGCCAGCGCGAACACCGGGGAGCTGTTTTTT.

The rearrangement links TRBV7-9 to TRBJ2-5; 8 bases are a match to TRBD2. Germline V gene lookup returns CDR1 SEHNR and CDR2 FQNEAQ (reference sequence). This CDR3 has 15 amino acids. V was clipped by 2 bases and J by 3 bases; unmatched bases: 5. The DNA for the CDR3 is TGTGCCAGCAGCTTAATTCCGGGGGGGGAAGAGACCCAGTACTTC. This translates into CASSLIPGGEETQYF.

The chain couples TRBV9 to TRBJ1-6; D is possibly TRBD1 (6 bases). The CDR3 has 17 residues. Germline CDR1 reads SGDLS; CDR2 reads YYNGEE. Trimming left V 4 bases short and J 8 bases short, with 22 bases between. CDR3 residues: CASSPLGEGVSHSPLHF. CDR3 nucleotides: TGTGCCAGCAGCCCCCTGGGGGAGGGGGTAAGTCATTCACCCCTCCACTTT.

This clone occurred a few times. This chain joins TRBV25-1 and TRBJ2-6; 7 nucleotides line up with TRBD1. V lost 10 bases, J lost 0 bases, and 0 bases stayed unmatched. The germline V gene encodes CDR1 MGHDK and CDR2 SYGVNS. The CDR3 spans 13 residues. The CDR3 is CATGGSGANVLTF. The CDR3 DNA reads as TGTGCCACAGGGGGCTCTGGGGCCAACGTCCTGACTTTC.

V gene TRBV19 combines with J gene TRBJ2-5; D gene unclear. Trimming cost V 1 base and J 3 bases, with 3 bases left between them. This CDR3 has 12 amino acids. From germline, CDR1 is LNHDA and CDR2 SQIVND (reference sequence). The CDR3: CASSIAEETQYF. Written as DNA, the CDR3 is TGTGCCAGTAGTATAGCGGAAGAGACCCAGTACTTC.

As DNA, the CDR3 is TGTGCCAGCAGTTACGGAGGCGCCGAGCAGTACTTC. Translated: CASSYGGAEQYF. The chain carries TRBV6-2 or TRBV6-3 and TRBJ2-7, with D perhaps TRBD2 (5 bases). This CDR3 contains 12 residues. The V gene's germline CDR1 is MNHEY and CDR2 SVGEGT. The V gene lost 2 bases and the J gene lost 6 bases, with 8 bases spanning the gap.

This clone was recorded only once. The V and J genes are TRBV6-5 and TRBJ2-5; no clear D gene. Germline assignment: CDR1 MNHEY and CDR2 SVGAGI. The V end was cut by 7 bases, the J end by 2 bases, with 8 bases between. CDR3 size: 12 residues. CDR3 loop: CASKLAQETQYF. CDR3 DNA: TGTGCCAGCAAGTTGGCACAAGAGACCCAGTACTTC.

The CDR3 nucleotides are TGTGCCAGCAGCCGCCCCGCAGGGTCCTACAATGAGCAGTTCTTC. This encodes CASSRPAGSYNEQFF. The V call is TRBV3-1 (or the pseudogene TRBV3-2), the J call TRBJ2-1, with a possible D match to TRBD1 (5 bases). The germline gives CDR1 LGHDT, CDR2 YNNKEL (reference sequence). The CDR3 contains 15 residues. V lost 4 bases and J 1 base, leaving 11 bases between the germline ends.

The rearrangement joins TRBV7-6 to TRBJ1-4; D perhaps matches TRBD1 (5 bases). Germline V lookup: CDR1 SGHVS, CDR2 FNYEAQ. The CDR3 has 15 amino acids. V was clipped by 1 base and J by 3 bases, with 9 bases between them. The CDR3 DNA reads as TGTGCCAGCAGCTTAGAGGGGATGGCTAATGAAAAACTGTTTTTT. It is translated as CASSLEGMANEKLFF.

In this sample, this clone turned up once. The CDR3 DNA follows: TGTGCCAGCAGTTTAGGTCCGGGGACAACCACCTCACCCCTCCACTTT. Translation: CASSLGPGTTTSPLHF. This chain uses TRBV28 with TRBJ1-6, with a weak D call TRBD1 (6 bases). The CDR3 loop spans 16 amino acids. Looked up from germline, CDR1 is MDHEN and CDR2 is SYDVKM. Between the trimmed V and J ends, which lost 2 bases and 10 bases, there was a span of 18 bases.

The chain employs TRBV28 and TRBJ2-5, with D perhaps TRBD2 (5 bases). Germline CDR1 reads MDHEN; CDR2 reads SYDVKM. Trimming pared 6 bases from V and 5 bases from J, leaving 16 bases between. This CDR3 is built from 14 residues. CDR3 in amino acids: CASREVLGMETQYF. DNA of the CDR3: TGTGCCAGCAGGGAGGTCCTGGGTATGGAGACCCAGTACTTC.

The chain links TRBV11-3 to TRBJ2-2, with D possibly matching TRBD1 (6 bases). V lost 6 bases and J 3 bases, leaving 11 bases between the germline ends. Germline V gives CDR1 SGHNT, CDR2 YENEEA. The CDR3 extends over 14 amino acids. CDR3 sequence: CASSLAGDTGELFF. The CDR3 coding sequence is TGTGCCAGCAGTTTGGCAGGGGACACCGGGGAGCTGTTTTTT.

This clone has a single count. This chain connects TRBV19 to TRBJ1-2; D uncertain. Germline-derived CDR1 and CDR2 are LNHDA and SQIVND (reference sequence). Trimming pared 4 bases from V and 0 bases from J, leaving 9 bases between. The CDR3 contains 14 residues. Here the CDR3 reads CASSTPVPNYGYTF. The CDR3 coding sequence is TGTGCCAGTAGTACACCGGTGCCTAACTATGGCTACACCTTC.

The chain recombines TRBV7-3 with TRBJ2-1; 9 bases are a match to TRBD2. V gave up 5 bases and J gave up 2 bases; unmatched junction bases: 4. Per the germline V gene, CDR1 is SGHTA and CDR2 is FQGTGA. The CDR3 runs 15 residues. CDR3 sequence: CASSPLAGPYNEQFF. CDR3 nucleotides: TGTGCCAGCAGCCCCCTAGCGGGACCCTACAATGAGCAGTTCTTC. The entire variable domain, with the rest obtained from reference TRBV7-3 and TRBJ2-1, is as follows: GAGVSQTPSNKVTEKGKYVELRCDPISGHTALYWYRQSLGQGPEFLIYFQGTGAADDSGLPNDRFFAVRPEGSVSTLKIQRTERGDSAVYLCASSPLAGPYNEQFFGPGTRLTVL.

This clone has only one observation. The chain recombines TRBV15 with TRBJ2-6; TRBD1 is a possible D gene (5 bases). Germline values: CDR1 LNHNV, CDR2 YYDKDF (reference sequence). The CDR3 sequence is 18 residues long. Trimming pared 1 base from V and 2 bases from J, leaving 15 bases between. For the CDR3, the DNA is TGTGCCACCAGCAGAGGAAGGGCCAGGGCTACTGGGGCCAACGTCCTGACTTTC. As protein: CATSRGRARATGANVLTF.

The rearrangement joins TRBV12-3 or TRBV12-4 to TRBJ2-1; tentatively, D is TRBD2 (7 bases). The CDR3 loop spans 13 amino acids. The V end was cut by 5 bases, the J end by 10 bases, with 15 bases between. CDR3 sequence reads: CASSPLGGQEQFF. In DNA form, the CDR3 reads TGTGCCAGCAGTCCTCTGGGGGGGCAGGAGCAGTTCTTC.

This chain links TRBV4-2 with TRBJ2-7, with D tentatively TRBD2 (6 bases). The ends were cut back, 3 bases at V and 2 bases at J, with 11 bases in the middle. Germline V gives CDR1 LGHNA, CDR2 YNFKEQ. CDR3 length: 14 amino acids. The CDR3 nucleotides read TGTGCCAGCAGCCATGGGGGGACCACCTACGAGCAGTACTTC. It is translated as CASSHGGTTYEQYF.

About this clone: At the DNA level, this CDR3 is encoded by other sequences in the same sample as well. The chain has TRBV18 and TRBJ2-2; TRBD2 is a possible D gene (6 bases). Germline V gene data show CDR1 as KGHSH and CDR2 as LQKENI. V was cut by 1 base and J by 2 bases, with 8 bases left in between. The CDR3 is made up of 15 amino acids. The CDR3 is CASSPRRDNTGELFF. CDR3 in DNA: TGTGCCAGCTCACCACGGCGGGACAACACCGGGGAGCTGTTTTTT.

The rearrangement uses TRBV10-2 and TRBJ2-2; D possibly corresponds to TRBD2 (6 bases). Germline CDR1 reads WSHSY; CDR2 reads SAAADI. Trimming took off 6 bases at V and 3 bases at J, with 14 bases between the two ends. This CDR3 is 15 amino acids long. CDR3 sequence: CASRGETSHTGELFF. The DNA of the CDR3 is TGCGCCAGCAGGGGGGAGACTAGTCACACCGGGGAGCTGTTTTTT.

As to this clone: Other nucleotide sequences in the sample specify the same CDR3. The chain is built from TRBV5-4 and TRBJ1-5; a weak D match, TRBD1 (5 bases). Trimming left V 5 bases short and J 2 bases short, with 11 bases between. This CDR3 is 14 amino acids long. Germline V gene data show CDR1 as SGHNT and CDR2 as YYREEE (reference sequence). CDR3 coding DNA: TGTGCCAGCAGTCTGGGGGGTGGCAATCAGCCCCAGCATTTT. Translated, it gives CASSLGGGNQPQHF.

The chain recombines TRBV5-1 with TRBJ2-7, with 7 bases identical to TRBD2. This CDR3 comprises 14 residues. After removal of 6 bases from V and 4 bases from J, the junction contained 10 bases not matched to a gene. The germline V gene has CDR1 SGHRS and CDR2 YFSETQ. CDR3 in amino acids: CASTEAGLLYEQYF. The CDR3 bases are TGCGCCAGCACCGAAGCGGGACTACTATACGAGCAGTACTTC.

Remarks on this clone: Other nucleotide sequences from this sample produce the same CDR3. The CDR3 nucleotides read TGTGCCAGCAGCTCCGGGACAGGAGGGACTGAAGCTTTCTTT. This sequence encodes CASSSGTGGTEAFF. The chain joins TRBV5-4 to TRBJ1-1, with TRBD1 matching over 8 bases. CDR1 is SGHNT and CDR2 is YYREEE in the germline V gene (reference sequence). Losses at the gene ends were 3 bases for V and 5 bases for J; bases not matched to a gene: 6. The CDR3 length is 14 residues.